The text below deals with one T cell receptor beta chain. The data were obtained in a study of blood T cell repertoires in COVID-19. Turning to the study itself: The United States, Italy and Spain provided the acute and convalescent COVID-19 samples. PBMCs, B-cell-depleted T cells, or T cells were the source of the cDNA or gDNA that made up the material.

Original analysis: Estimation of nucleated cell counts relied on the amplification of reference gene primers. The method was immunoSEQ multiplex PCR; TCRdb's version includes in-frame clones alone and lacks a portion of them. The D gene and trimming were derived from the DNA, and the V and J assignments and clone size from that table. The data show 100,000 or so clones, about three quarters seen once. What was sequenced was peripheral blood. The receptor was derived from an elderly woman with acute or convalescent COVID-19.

CDR3 residues: CASSLVLAGGPGVTDTQYF. DNA of the CDR3: TGCGCCAGCAGCTTGGTCTTAGCGGGGGGGCCGGGTGTGACAGATACGCAGTATTTT. This rearrangement joins TRBV5-1 to TRBJ2-3; 11 bases are a match to TRBD2. With V trimmed by 0 bases and J by 3 bases, 12 bases remained unmatched. Germline CDR1 SGHRS, CDR2 YFSETQ. The CDR3 loop spans 19 amino acids.